This T cell receptor beta chain emerged from a study of T cell responses to AZD1222 COVID-19 vaccine. Assay: immunoSEQ multiplex PCR; the TCRdb copy retains only in-frame clones and omits some. The repertoire consists of about 110,000 clones, with about 94% occurring once and the leading ten covering about 3%. The V gene lost 4 bases and the J gene lost 1 base, with 13 bases spanning the gap. Germline CDR1 is SGHAT and CDR2 is FQNNGV. There are 16 residues in the CDR3. This sequence was found in an adult who received the AZD1222 COVID-19 vaccine. This rearrangement joins TRBV11-2 to TRBJ1-4; D is perhaps TRBD1 (6 bases). The sample consisted of peripheral blood, taken 28 days after the second AZD1222 dose. The CDR3 DNA follows: TGTGCCAGCAGCTCACAGGGATCGGTAACTAATGAAAAACTGTTTTTT. It specifies CASSSQGSVTNEKLFF.